The rows below give T cell receptor beta chains drawn from one sample of a study of T cell responses to AZD1222 COVID-19 vaccine. Assay used: immunoSEQ multiplex PCR; TCRdb lists only in-frame clones, some missing. The data show 100,000 to 150,000 clones, less than 95% seen once. The sequencing here drew on peripheral blood, taken on day 0 of MenACWY control vaccination. Receptor source: an adult in good health. Both conserved end residues are part of each CDR3. The D gene is left open where the match is weak. Expanded clones get a size class; other rows say once, few or many, or leave the size out.

D	V	size	J	DNA	CDR3
TRBD2	TRBV5-5	.	TRBJ2-2	TGTGCCAGCAGCTTGGCGACTAGCGGGTATCCCGGGGAGCTGTTTTTT	CASSLATSGYPGELFF
TRBD1	TRBV4-2	.	TRBJ2-5	TGTGCCAGCAGCCCCCATCAGGGGGCGAGGGAGACCCAGTACTTC	CASSPHQGARETQYF
.	TRBV24-1	once	TRBJ2-1	TGTGCCACCAGTGAATACAGGGGAGGGTACAATGAGCAGTTCTTC	CATSEYRGGYNEQFF
TRBD2	TRBV11-2	.	TRBJ2-7	TGTGCCAGCAGTCATAGCGGGAGCTCCTACGAGCAGTACTTC	CASSHSGSSYEQYF
.	TRBV2	once	TRBJ1-4	TGTGCCAGCAGGGATTTCGGTCCGGACGGTGAAAAACTGTTTTTT	CASRDFGPDGEKLFF
.	TRBV30	few	TRBJ1-5	TGTGCCTGGAGTTACGGGACAAGCAATCAGCCCCAGCATTTT	CAWSYGTSNQPQHF
.	TRBV5-1	.	TRBJ2-5	TGCGCCACCGCTCGGGACGGGATTAGCGGAGAGACCCAGTACTTC	CATARDGISGETQYF
TRBD1	TRBV5-5	.	TRBJ2-5	TGTGCCAGCACCCGGGACAGGGGAGGGGAGACCCAGTACTTC	CASTRDRGGETQYF
TRBD1	TRBV10-3	once	TRBJ2-3	TGTGCCATCAGTGAAGTGGACAGGGGGGGAGATACGCAGTATTTT	CAISEVDRGGDTQYF
TRBD2	TRBV5-6	.	TRBJ2-2	TGTGCCAGCAGCCGGTGGACTAGCGGGAGGGCTTCCGGGGAGCTGTTTTTT	CASSRWTSGRASGELFF
.	TRBV6-2/TRBV6-3	.	TRBJ1-4	TGTGCCAGCAGTTACCTGACTACAACTAATGAAAAACTGTTTTTT	CASSYLTTTNEKLFF
.	TRBV5-1	.	TRBJ2-6	TGCGCCAGCAGCCCAGGGGCCAACGTCCTGACTTTC	CASSPGANVLTF
.	TRBV6-5	once	TRBJ1-5	TGTGCCAGCACCAGCGGGAATCAGCCCCAGCATTTT	CASTSGNQPQHF
TRBD2	TRBV13	.	TRBJ2-5	TGTGCCAGCAGCGGTACAGGGCAACTAGCGGGAGTTTGGGAGACCCAGTACTTC	CASSGTGQLAGVWETQYF
.	TRBV7-9	.	TRBJ1-5	TGTGCCAGCAGCTTACAGGGCTATCAGCCCCAGCATTTT	CASSLQGYQPQHF
.	TRBV3-1/TRBV3-2	.	TRBJ1-5	TGTGCCAGCAGCCAAGCAAGGCGGATTATTGGGCATAGCAATCAGCCCCAGCATTTT	CASSQARRIIGHSNQPQHF
.	TRBV7-8	once	TRBJ2-1	TGTGCCAGCAGCTTAGGTGGACATGAGCAGTTCTTC	CASSLGGHEQFF
.	TRBV6-1	.	TRBJ1-3	TGTGCCAGCAGTGAAGTCGTGGGGGCCGCTGGAAACACCATATATTTT	CASSEVVGAAGNTIYF
.	TRBV7-9	.	TRBJ2-3	TGTGCCAGCAGCTTAAACCAGCGGGCGGGATCAGATACGCAGTATTTT	CASSLNQRAGSDTQYF
TRBD2	TRBV29-1	.	TRBJ2-7	TGCAGCGTTGAAGATGATTGGGGGGAGGGCTCCTACGAGCAGTACTTC	CSVEDDWGEGSYEQYF
TRBD1	TRBV7-2	.	TRBJ1-1	TGTGCCAGCAACAAGGCCGGGACAGCGGACACTGAAGCTTTCTTT	CASNKAGTADTEAFF
TRBD2	TRBV11-2	.	TRBJ2-1	TGTGCCAGCAGCCAGACTAGCGGGAGGTATAATGAGCAGTTCTTC	CASSQTSGRYNEQFF
TRBD1	TRBV5-6	once	TRBJ1-4	TGTGCCAGCAGCTTGTTGCAGGGGGCTTATCATGAAAAACTGTTTTTT	CASSLLQGAYHEKLFF
.	TRBV18	once	TRBJ2-1	TGTGCCAGCTCACCCCCTTTCAGGGCGTATGAGCAGTTCTTC	CASSPPFRAYEQFF
.	TRBV10-3	few	TRBJ2-2	TGTGCCATCAGTGGAGAGGGCTATGGCGGGGAGCTGTTTTTT	CAISGEGYGGELFF
.	TRBV9	.	TRBJ2-1	TGTGCCAGCAGCGTACTAGCGAGCTCCTACAATGAGCAGTTCTTC	CASSVLASSYNEQFF
.	TRBV19	.	TRBJ2-2	TGTGCCAGTGCTAGCTGGGGTGGCACCGGGGAGCTGTTTTTT	CASASWGGTGELFF
TRBD1	TRBV3-1/TRBV3-2	.	TRBJ2-6	TGTGCCAGCAGCCACCCACTGGACAGGGGGCTCTCTGGGGCCAACGTCCTGACTTTC	CASSHPLDRGLSGANVLTF
TRBD1	TRBV6-6	.	TRBJ2-7	TGTGCCAGCGGACAGGGGCGAAACTCCTACGAGCAGTACTTC	CASGQGRNSYEQYF
TRBD2	TRBV7-8	.	TRBJ2-1	TGTGCCAGCAGCTTGCTATGGGGACTAGCGGACAATGAGCAGTTCTTC	CASSLLWGLADNEQFF
TRBD1	TRBV30	.	TRBJ2-7	TGTGCCTGGAGTACGGGACAGGGGGACCACGAGCAGTACTTC	CAWSTGQGDHEQYF
.	TRBV28	few	TRBJ1-2	TGTGCCAGCAGTCTCCAGGACAGCCCTAACTATGGCTACACCTTC	CASSLQDSPNYGYTF
.	TRBV12-3/TRBV12-4	.	TRBJ2-1	TGTGCCAGCAGTTTCTCGGGGTACAATGAGCAGTTCTTC	CASSFSGYNEQFF
.	TRBV6-5	.	TRBJ2-1	TGTGCCAGCAGTTCCCAAACGCCTTCCTACAATGAGCAGTTCTTC	CASSSQTPSYNEQFF
TRBD1	TRBV24-1	.	TRBJ2-1	TGTGCCACCAGTGACCCCGGACAGGCTCACAATGAGCAGTTCTTC	CATSDPGQAHNEQFF
.	TRBV20-1	.	TRBJ2-1	TGCAGTGCTAGGTGGGGTGAGCAGTTCTTC	CSARWGEQFF
TRBD1	TRBV25-1	.	TRBJ2-1	TGTGCCAGCAGTGGGGGACAGGTTTTCAATGAGCAGTTCTTC	CASSGGQVFNEQFF
TRBD1	TRBV5-1	.	TRBJ2-2	TGCGCCAGCAGTTCGGGACAGAGCTTCGGGGAGCTGTTTTTT	CASSSGQSFGELFF
.	TRBV29-1	.	TRBJ1-3	TGCAGCGCCCGGGAACGGAAAGGTGGCACCATATATTTT	CSARERKGGTIYF
.	TRBV28	.	TRBJ1-6	TGTGCCAGCAGTTTGCGGACGGCGGTCAATTCACCCCTCCACTTT	CASSLRTAVNSPLHF
.	TRBV28	.	TRBJ1-6	TGTGCCAGCAGACCCGACATAAATAATTCACCCCTCCACTTT	CASRPDINNSPLHF